The rows below give T cell receptor beta chains drawn from one sample of a study of cytomegalovirus exposure and HLA in healthy donors. Only in-frame clones appear in the TCRdb table, and some are missing; sequencing was by immunoSEQ multiplex PCR. The sample has some 89,000 clones. Sequenced input: PBMCs. These receptors originate from a woman in her twenties or thirties in good health and CMV-seronegative. Each CDR3 is given with its conserved first and last residue. A D gene is named only where the DNA matches it firmly.

TRBJ1-1 | TRBV2 | - | CASSELGTRNTEAFF | TGTGCCAGCAGTGAATTAGGGACAAGGAACACTGAAGCTTTCTTT
TRBJ1-4 | TRBV6-6 | TRBD1 | CASSSPGTGDEKLFF | TGTGCCAGCAGTTCCCCTGGGACAGGGGATGAAAAACTGTTTTTT
TRBJ1-1 | TRBV6-6 | - | CASSSEGWGTEAFF | TGTGCCAGCAGCTCGGAGGGGTGGGGTACTGAAGCTTTCTTT
TRBJ1-5 | TRBV28 | - | CASSFTGSRNQPQHF | TGTGCCAGCAGTTTTACCGGGTCCCGCAATCAGCCCCAGCATTTT
TRBJ2-1 | TRBV5-1 | TRBD2 | CASGPGASGPYNEQFF | TGCGCCAGCGGCCCCGGGGCTAGCGGGCCTTACAATGAGCAGTTCTTC
TRBJ1-1 | TRBV5-6 | - | CASSSGGSEAFF | TGTGCCAGCAGCTCTGGAGGATCTGAAGCTTTCTTT
TRBJ2-4 | TRBV2 | TRBD1 | CASSRQGNIQYF | TGTGCCAGCAGTCGACAGGGAAATATTCAGTACTTC
TRBJ2-3 | TRBV7-3 | TRBD1 | CASSLTGTALATDTQYF | TGTGCCAGCAGCCTAACAGGGACAGCTTTAGCCACAGATACGCAGTATTTT
TRBJ2-5 | TRBV5-1 | TRBD2 | CASSFTSGGSRETQYF | TGCGCCAGCAGCTTCACTAGCGGGGGTAGTAGAGAGACCCAGTACTTC
TRBJ1-2 | TRBV5-4 | TRBD1 | CASSPPSGQGVSGYTF | TGTGCCAGCAGCCCGCCCTCGGGACAGGGCGTGAGTGGCTACACCTTC
TRBJ1-2 | TRBV9 | TRBD1 | CASSEGDSLNGYTF | TGTGCCAGCAGCGAGGGGGACAGTCTCAATGGCTACACCTTC
TRBJ1-5 | TRBV28 | TRBD1 | CASSLRTGGGQPQHF | TGTGCCAGCAGTTTGAGGACAGGGGGCGGCCAGCCCCAGCATTTT
TRBJ2-7 | TRBV4-1 | TRBD1 | CASSQGGQGSYEQYF | TGCGCCAGCAGCCAAGGGGGACAGGGATCTTACGAGCAGTACTTC
TRBJ2-5 | TRBV6-5 | - | CASSWSGEETQYF | TGTGCCAGCAGTTGGTCGGGGGAAGAGACCCAGTACTTC
TRBJ1-5 | TRBV21-1 | - | CASPAQHF | TGTGCCAGCCCCGCCCAGCATTTT
TRBJ1-5 | TRBV27 | - | CASSLGAGDQPQHF | TGTGCCAGCAGTTTGGGGGCAGGGGATCAGCCCCAGCATTTT
TRBJ1-2 | TRBV5-1 | - | CASSPARDGYTF | TGCGCCAGCAGCCCCGCCAGGGATGGCTACACCTTC
TRBJ1-4 | TRBV12-1 | - | CASSSNPDMVEKLFF | TGTGCCAGCAGCTCCAATCCCGACATGGTTGAAAAACTGTTTTTT
TRBJ2-2 | TRBV27 | - | CASSPPRGANTGELFF | TGTGCCAGCAGCCCCCCCCGCGGCGCGAACACCGGGGAGCTGTTTTTT
TRBJ2-1 | TRBV7-9 | - | CASRAGPPSSYNEQFF | TGTGCCAGCAGGGCGGGGCCCCCCAGCTCCTACAATGAGCAGTTCTTC
TRBJ1-2 | TRBV27 | TRBD1 | CASSLLTGGAPVYGYTF | TGTGCCAGCAGTTTGCTGACAGGGGGGGCCCCGGTCTATGGCTACACCTTC
TRBJ2-1 | TRBV19 | TRBD1 | CASTIQGAANNEQFF | TGTGCCAGTACTATACAGGGGGCGGCCAACAATGAGCAGTTCTTC
TRBJ1-5 | TRBV6-1 | TRBD1 | CASTRDSIFQPQHF | TGTGCCAGCACACGGGACAGTATATTCCAGCCCCAGCATTTT
TRBJ2-2 | TRBV18 | TRBD2 | CASSPNSGDTGELFF | TGTGCCAGCTCACCCAATAGCGGGGACACCGGGGAGCTGTTTTTT
TRBJ2-1 | TRBV5-1 | TRBD2 | CASRRAWGGGAGNEQFF | TGCGCCAGCAGACGGGCGTGGGGCGGGGGGGCAGGGAATGAGCAGTTCTTC
TRBJ2-3 | TRBV15 | TRBD1 | CATELRGQGLDTQYF | TGTGCCACCGAATTGAGGGGACAGGGGCTAGATACGCAGTATTTT
TRBJ1-2 | TRBV6-6 | - | CASSYSSNYGYTF | TGTGCCAGCAGTTACTCGAGTAACTATGGCTACACCTTC
TRBJ2-1 | TRBV9 | TRBD2 | CASSVGTSGNEQFF | TGTGCCAGCAGCGTGGGGACTAGCGGAAATGAGCAGTTCTTC
TRBJ2-1 | TRBV6-7 | TRBD2 | CASRNSKLGLASDEQFF | TGTGCCAGCAGGAACTCTAAGCTTGGACTAGCCTCCGATGAGCAGTTCTTC
TRBJ1-2 | TRBV9 | - | CASSVGQEVSGYTF | TGTGCCAGCAGCGTAGGACAGGAGGTTAGTGGCTACACCTTC
TRBJ2-3 | TRBV27 | - | CASSRPAGTDTQYF | TGTGCCAGCAGTCGACCAGCGGGTACAGATACGCAGTATTTT
TRBJ1-2 | TRBV19 | - | CASSPRRDSLGYTF | TGTGCCAGTAGTCCGAGACGGGATTCTCTTGGCTACACCTTC
TRBJ1-3 | TRBV29-1 | - | CSVEGSRNTIYF | TGCAGCGTTGAAGGGAGCCGGAACACCATATATTTT
TRBJ2-7 | TRBV11-2 | TRBD2 | CASSLVLAGHEQYF | TGTGCCAGCAGCTTAGTACTAGCGGGCCACGAGCAGTACTTC
TRBJ2-6 | TRBV2 | TRBD1 | CASSERRLRTGAGANVLTF | TGTGCCAGCAGTGAAAGAAGGTTAAGGACAGGGGCTGGGGCCAACGTCCTGACTTTC
TRBJ1-2 | TRBV2 | TRBD1 | CASRPGTGGHYGYTF | TGTGCCAGCAGACCCGGGACAGGGGGCCACTATGGCTACACCTTC
TRBJ1-2 | TRBV6-6 | - | CASSYQLGYTF | TGTGCCAGCAGTTACCAGTTAGGCTACACCTTC